This T cell receptor (beta chain) was sequenced in a study of Ad26.COV2.S vaccination and SARS-CoV-2 variants. In the study overall: Ad26.COV2.S was injected intramuscularly once or twice, 56 days apart.

Described treatment: around 19 received Ad26.COV2.S at low or high dose, single or two shots; about five received placebo; per-sample allocation not given. It was on day 63 after the first vaccine or placebo injection that samples were taken. It was an adult aged 18-55 years in Boston who was the donor. The study used a vaccine consisting of an Ad26 vector that expressed Wuhan-strain SARS-CoV-2 spike. Clones were read by immunoSEQ multiplex PCR, and TCRdb kept only the in-frame ones, dropping some. The table has about 350,000 clones, 80% to 90% seen once. The source material was peripheral blood, sampled in a trial of Ad26.COV2.S vaccine versus placebo. The clonotype originates from a person aged 18 to 65 who received the Ad26.COV2.S COVID-19 vaccine or a placebo.

DNA of the CDR3: TGTGCCAGCAGCTTCCCTAGGGGGAACACTGAAGCTTTCTTT. It yields the protein CASSFPRGNTEAFF. V usage is TRBV11-2 and J usage is TRBJ1-1; maybe TRBD1 (5 bases). From germline, CDR1 is SGHAT and CDR2 FQNNGV. V dropped 3 bases and J dropped 1 base, with 9 bases sitting between them. CDR3 length: 14 residues.